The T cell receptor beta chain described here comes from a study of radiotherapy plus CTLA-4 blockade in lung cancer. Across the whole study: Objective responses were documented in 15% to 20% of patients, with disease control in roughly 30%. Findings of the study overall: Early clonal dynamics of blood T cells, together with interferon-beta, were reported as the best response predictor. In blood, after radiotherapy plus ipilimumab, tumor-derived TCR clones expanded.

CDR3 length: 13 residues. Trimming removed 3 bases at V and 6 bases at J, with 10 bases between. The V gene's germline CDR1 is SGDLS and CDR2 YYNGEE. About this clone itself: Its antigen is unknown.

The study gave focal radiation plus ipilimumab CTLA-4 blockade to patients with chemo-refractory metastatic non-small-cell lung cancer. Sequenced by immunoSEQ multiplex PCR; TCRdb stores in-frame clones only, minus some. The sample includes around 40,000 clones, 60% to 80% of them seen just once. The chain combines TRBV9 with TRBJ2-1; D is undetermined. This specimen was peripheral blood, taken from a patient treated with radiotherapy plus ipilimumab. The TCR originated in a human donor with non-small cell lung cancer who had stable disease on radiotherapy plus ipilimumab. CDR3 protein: CASSATVSNEQFF. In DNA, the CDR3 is TGTGCCAGCAGCGCAACGGTTTCCAATGAGCAGTTCTTC.